This T cell receptor beta chain was recovered during a study of human thymus T cells. Study observations and caveats: Repertoires from thymus and blood appeared to show biased V and J gene usage.

Sequencing used immunoSEQ multiplex PCR; TCRdb keeps in-frame clones, though not all of them. The sample includes about 43,000 clones, roughly 94% of them seen just once. This CDR3 has 14 residues. Between the trimmed V and J ends, which lost 6 bases and 3 bases, there was a span of 15 bases. Germline CDR1 and CDR2: SGHAT and FQNNGV. In the case of this clone: The target antigen is unknown.

All available leukocytes, rather than a set cell count, yielded the blood DNA. The chain has TRBV11-2 and TRBJ2-7; D is perhaps TRBD2 (6 bases). The sample comprised blood. This sequence was found in a girl in the first two years of life with a congenital heart defect but otherwise immunologically healthy. The CDR3 DNA follows: TGTGCCAGCAGTCATAGCGGTATCCTCTACGAGCAGTACTTC. Amino acid sequence: CASSHSGILYEQYF.